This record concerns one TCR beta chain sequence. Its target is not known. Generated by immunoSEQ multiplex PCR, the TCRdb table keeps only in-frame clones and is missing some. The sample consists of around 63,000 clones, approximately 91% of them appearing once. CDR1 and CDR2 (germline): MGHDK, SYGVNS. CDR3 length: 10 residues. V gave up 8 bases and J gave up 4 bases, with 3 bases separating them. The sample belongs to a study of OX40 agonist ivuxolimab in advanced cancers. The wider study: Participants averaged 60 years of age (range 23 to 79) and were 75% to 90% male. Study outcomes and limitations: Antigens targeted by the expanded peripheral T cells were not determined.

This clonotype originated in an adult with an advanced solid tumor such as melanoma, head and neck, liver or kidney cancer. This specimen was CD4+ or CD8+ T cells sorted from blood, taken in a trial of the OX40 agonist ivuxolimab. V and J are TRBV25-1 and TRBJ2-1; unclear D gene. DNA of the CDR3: TGTGCCAGCGGTTACAATGAGCAGTTCTTC. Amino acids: CASGYNEQFF.